This T cell receptor (beta chain) was found in a study of chemoradiotherapy in HPV16-positive cancers. Study background: Two HPV16-positive patients' cells yielded candidate HPV-specific clones and common motifs.

The protocol was immunoSEQ multiplex PCR, while the TCRdb copy is restricted to in-frame clones and leaves out a portion. The sample holds some 9,900 clones, around 80% seen once. Germline assignment: CDR1 SGHRS and CDR2 YFSETQ. Trimming left V 0 bases short and J 1 base short, with 11 bases between. The CDR3 runs 16 residues. The sequence derives from a human donor with HPV-associated anogenital cancer. Sequencing was performed on tumor tissue, taken from a patient who underwent chemoradiotherapy. The chain carries TRBV5-1 and TRBJ1-3; TRBD1 is a possible D gene (6 bases). DNA for the CDR3: TGCGCCAGCAGCTTGGGGCAACAGGGTTCTGGAAACACCATATATTTT. Translation gives CASSLGQQGSGNTIYF.